This TCR beta chain was recovered during a study of blood T cell repertoires in COVID-19. Study information: PBMCs, B-cell-depleted T cells, or T cells were the source of the cDNA or gDNA that made up the material.

The CDR3 runs 12 residues. With 3 bases removed from V and 8 bases from J, the gap between germline ends came to 10 bases. The germline V gene has CDR1 MGHDK and CDR2 SYGVNS. Participants came from 20 to 25 US areas, aged roughly 18 to 89 years. Original handling: Amplification of reference gene primers was used by the study to estimate nucleated cell counts. Assay: immunoSEQ multiplex PCR; the TCRdb copy retains only in-frame clones and omits some. For V, J and clone size, that table is used; D and trimming come from the DNA. This sample carries 150,000 to 250,000 clones, about nine tenths of them seen once, and the ten largest clones take approximately 2%.

The rearrangement uses TRBV25-1 and TRBJ1-1; tentatively, D is TRBD1 (6 bases). What was sequenced was PBMCs or T cells enriched from blood (not recorded which). This TCR came from a woman aged 30 to 39 who had recovered from COVID-19. CDR3 nucleotides: TGTGCCAGCAGTGACCCGGACAGAGAAGCTTTCTTT. It translates to CASSDPDREAFF. The full variable domain, rest sourced from reference TRBV25-1 and TRBJ1-1, is EADIYQTPRYLVIGTGKKITLECSQTMGHDKMYWYQQDPGMELHLIHYSYGVNSTEKGDLSSESTVSRIRTEHFPLTLESARPSHTSQYLCASSDPDREAFFGQGTRLTVV.